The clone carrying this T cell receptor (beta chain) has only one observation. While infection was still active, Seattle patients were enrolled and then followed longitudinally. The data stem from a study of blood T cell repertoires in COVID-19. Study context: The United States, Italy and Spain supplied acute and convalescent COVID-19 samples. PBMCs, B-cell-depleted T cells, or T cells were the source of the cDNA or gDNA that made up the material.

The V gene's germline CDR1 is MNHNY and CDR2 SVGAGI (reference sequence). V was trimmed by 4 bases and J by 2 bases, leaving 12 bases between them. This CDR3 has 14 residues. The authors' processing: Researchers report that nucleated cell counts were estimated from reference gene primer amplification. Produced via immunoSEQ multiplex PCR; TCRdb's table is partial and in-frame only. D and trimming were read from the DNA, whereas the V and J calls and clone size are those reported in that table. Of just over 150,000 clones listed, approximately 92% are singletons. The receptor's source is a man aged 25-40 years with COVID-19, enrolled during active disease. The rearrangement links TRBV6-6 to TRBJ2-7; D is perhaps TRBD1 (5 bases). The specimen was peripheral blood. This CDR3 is CASSLPGKTYEQYF. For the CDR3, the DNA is TGTGCCAGCAGTTTGCCAGGGAAAACCTACGAGCAGTACTTC.